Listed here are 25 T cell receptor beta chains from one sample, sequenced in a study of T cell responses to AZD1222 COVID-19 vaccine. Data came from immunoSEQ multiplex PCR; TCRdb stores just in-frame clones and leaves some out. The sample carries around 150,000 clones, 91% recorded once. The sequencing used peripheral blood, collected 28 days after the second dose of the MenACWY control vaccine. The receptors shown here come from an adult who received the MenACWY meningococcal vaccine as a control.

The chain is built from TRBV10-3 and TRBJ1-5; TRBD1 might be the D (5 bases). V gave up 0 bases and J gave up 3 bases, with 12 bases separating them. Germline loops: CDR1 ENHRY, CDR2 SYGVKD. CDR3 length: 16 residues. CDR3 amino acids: CAISESMQGFNQPQHF. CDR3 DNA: TGTGCCATCAGTGAGTCGATGCAGGGATTCAATCAGCCCCAGCATTTT.

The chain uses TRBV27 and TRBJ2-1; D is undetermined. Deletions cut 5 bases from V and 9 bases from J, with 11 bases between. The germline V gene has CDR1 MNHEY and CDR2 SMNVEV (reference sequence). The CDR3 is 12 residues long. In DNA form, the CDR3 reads TGTGCCAGCAGTCCCCTCGGTCGTGAGCAGTTCTTC. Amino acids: CASSPLGREQFF.

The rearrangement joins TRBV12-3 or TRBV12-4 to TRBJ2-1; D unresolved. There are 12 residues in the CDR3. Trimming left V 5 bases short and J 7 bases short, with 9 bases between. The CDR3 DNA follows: TGTGCCAGCAGTAGAAGTAGTAATGAGCAGTTCTTC. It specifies CASSRSSNEQFF.

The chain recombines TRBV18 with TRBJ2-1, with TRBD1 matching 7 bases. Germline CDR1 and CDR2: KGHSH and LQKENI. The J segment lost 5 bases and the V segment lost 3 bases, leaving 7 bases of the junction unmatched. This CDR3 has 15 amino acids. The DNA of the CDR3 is TGTGCCAGCTCACCCGGACAGGCTACCGACAATGAGCAGTTCTTC. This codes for CASSPGQATDNEQFF.

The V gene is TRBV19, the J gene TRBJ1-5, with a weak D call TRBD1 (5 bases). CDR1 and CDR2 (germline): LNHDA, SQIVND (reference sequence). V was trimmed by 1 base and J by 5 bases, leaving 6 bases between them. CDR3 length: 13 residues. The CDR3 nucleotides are TGTGCCAGTAGTATAGCAGGGCATCAGCCCCAGCATTTT. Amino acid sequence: CASSIAGHQPQHF. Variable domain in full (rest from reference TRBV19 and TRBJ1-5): DGGITQSPKYLFRKEGQNVTLSCEQNLNHDAMYWYRQDPGQGLRLIYYSQIVNDFQKGDIAEGYSVSREKKESFPLTVTSAQKNPTAFYLCASSIAGHQPQHFGDGTRLSIL.

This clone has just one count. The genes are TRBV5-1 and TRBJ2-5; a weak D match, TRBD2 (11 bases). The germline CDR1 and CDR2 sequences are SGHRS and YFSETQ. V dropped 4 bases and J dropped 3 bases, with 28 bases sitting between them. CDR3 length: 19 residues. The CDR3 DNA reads TGCGCCAGCAGCAGGGGACAGGGGAGTACTAGCGGGAGAGAAGAGACCCAGTACTTC. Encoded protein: CASSRGQGSTSGREETQYF.

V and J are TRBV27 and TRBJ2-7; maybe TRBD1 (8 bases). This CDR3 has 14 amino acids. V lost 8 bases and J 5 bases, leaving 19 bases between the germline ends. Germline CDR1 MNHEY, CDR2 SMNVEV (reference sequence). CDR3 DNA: TGTGCCAGCGGGAGGGGCGACAGGGGTAACGAGCAGTACTTC. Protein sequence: CASGRGDRGNEQYF.

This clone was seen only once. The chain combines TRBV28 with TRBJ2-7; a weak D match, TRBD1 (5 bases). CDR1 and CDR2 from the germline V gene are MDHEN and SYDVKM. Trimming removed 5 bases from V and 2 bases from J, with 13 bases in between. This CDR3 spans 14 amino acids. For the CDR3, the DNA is TGTGCCAGCAGTCTTGGGGCACTCGCCTACGAGCAGTACTTC. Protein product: CASSLGALAYEQYF.

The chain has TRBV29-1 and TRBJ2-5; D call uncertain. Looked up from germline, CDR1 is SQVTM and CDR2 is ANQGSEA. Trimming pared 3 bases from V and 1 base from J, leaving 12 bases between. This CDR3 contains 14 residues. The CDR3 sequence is CSVESAETQETQYF. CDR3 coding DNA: TGCAGCGTTGAGTCTGCGGAAACCCAAGAGACCCAGTACTTC.

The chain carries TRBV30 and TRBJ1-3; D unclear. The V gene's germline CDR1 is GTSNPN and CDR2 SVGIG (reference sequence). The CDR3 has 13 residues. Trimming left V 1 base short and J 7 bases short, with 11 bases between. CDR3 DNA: TGTGCCTGGAGTGGGCCCCCTCGCAACACCATATATTTT. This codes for CAWSGPPRNTIYF.

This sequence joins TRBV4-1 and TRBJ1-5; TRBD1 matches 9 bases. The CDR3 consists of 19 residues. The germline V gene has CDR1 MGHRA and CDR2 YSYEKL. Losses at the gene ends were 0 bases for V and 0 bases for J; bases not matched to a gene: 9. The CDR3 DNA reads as TGCGCCAGCAGCCAAGATCGAGGACAGGGGCCCTATAGCAATCAGCCCCAGCATTTT. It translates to CASSQDRGQGPYSNQPQHF.

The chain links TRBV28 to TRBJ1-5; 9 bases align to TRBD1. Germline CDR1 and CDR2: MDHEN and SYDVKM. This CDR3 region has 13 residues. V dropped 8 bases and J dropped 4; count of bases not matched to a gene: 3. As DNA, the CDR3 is TGTGCCAGCGGGACAGGGTTTAATCAGCCCCAGCATTTT. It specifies CASGTGFNQPQHF.

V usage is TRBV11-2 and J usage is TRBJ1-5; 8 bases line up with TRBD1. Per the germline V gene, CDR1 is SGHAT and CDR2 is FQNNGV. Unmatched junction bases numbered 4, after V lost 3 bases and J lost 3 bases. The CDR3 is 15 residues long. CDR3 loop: CASSLTGAHNQPQHF. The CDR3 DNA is TGTGCCAGCAGCTTGACAGGGGCTCACAATCAGCCCCAGCATTTT.

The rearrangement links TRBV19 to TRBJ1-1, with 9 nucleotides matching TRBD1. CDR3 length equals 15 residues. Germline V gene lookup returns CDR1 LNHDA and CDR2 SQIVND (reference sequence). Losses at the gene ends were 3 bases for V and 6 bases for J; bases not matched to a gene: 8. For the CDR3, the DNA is TGTGCCAGTAGTATGGGAAGGGACAGGGTCCCTGAAGCTTTCTTT. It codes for CASSMGRDRVPEAFF. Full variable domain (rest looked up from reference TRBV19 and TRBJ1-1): DGGITQSPKYLFRKEGQNVTLSCEQNLNHDAMYWYRQDPGQGLRLIYYSQIVNDFQKGDIAEGYSVSREKKESFPLTVTSAQKNPTAFYLCASSMGRDRVPEAFFGQGTRLTVV.

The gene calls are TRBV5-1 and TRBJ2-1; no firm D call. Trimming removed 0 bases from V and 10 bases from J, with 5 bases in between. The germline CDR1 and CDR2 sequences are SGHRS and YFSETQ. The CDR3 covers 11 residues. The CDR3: CASSLGLEQFF. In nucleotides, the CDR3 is TGCGCCAGCAGCTTGGGCCTAGAGCAGTTCTTC.

CDR3 amino acids: CARGAGPNYGYTF. The CDR3 bases are TGTGCCAGGGGGGCAGGACCTAACTATGGCTACACCTTC. The V gene is TRBV2, the J gene TRBJ1-2, with a possible D match to TRBD1 (6 bases). Germline CDR1 reads SNHLY; CDR2 reads FYNNEI. V lost 9 bases and J 0 bases, leaving 11 bases between the germline ends. This CDR3 region has 13 residues. Full variable domain (outside the CDR3, taken from reference TRBV2 and TRBJ1-2): EPEVTQTPSHQVTQMGQEVILRCVPISNHLYFYWYRQILGQKVEFLVSFYNNEISEKSEIFDDQFSVERPDGSNFTLKIRSTKLEDSAMYFCARGAGPNYGYTFGSGTRLTVV.

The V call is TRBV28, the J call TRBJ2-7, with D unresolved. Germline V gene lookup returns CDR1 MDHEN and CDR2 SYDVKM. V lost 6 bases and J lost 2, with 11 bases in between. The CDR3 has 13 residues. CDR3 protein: CASRLTATYEQYF. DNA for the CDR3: TGTGCCAGCAGACTCACAGCCACCTACGAGCAGTACTTC.

CDR3 bases: TGTGCCAGCAGCTCGACCGGGACGGCGGGGGGGGAAAAACTGTTTTTT. It codes for CASSSTGTAGGEKLFF. The chain employs TRBV7-2 and TRBJ1-4; D is perhaps TRBD1 (5 bases). Looked up from germline, CDR1 is SGHTA and CDR2 is FQGNSA. This CDR3 is 16 amino acids long. Trimming took off 4 bases at V and 8 bases at J, with 20 bases between the two ends.

CDR3 in DNA: TGTGCCTGGAGGGGGACAGGGGGGAATTCACCCCTCCACTTT. It specifies CAWRGTGGNSPLHF. The J gene is TRBJ1-6, the V gene TRBV30; 11 bases are shared with TRBD1. The germline V gene has CDR1 GTSNPN and CDR2 SVGIG (reference sequence). With V trimmed by 3 bases and J by 7 bases, 2 bases remained unmatched. The CDR3 totals 14 residues.

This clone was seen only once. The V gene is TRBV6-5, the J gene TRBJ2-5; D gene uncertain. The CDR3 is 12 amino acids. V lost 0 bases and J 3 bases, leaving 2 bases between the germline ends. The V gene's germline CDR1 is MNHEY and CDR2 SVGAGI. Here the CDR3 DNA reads TGTGCCAGCAGTTACTCGAAAGAGACCCAGTACTTC. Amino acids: CASSYSKETQYF.

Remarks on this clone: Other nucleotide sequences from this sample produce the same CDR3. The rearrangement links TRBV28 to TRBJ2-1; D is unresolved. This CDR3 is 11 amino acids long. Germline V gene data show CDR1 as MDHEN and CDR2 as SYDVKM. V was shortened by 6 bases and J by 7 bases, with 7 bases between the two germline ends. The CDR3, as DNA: TGTGCCAGCAGCCCTCGGAATGAGCAGTTCTTC. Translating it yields CASSPRNEQFF.

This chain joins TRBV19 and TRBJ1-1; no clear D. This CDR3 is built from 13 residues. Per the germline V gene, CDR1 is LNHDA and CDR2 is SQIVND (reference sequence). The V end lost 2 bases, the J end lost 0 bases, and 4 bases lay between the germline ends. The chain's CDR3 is CASSISVNTEAFF. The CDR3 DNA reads TGTGCCAGTAGTATATCGGTGAACACTGAAGCTTTCTTT. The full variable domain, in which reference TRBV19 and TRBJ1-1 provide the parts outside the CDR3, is DGGITQSPKYLFRKEGQNVTLSCEQNLNHDAMYWYRQDPGQGLRLIYYSQIVNDFQKGDIAEGYSVSREKKESFPLTVTSAQKNPTAFYLCASSISVNTEAFFGQGTRLTVV.

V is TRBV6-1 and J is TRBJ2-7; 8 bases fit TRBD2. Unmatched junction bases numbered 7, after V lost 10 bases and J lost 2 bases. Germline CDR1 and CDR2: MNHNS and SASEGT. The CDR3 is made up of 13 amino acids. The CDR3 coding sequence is TGTGCCACCACACGGGGGGGGCCCTACGAGCAGTACTTC. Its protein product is CATTRGGPYEQYF.

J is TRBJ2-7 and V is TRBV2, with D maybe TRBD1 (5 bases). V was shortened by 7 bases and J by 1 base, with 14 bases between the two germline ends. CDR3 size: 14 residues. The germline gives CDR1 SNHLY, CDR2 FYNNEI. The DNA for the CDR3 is TGTGCCAGCAAGTCAGGGTCCCAATCCTACGAGCAGTACTTC. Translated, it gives CASKSGSQSYEQYF.

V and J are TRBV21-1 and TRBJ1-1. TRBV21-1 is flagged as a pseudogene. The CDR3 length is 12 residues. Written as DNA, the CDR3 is TGTGCCAGCAGCAAAAGGGTTGGTGAAGCTTTCTTT. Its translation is CASSKRVGEAFF.